These 4 T cell receptor beta chains came from one sample sequenced in a study of OX40 agonist ivuxolimab in advanced cancers. Measured with immunoSEQ multiplex PCR; TCRdb has only the in-frame clones, and not every one. The sample has some 64,000 clones; 92% are singletons. The source was CD4+ or CD8+ T cells sorted from blood, collected in a trial of the OX40 agonist ivuxolimab. Receptors originate from an adult with an advanced solid tumor such as melanoma, head and neck, liver or kidney cancer.

The chain links TRBV19 to TRBJ1-1; no reliable D call. This CDR3 comprises 14 residues. CDR1 is LNHDA, CDR2 SQIVND, per germline (reference sequence). Trimming took 5 bases from V and 4 from J, leaving 14 bases between them. The CDR3: CASSARVYGTEAFF. The CDR3 DNA sequence: TGTGCCAGTAGTGCGAGGGTTTATGGCACTGAAGCTTTCTTT.

This clone was found a few times. The J gene is TRBJ1-4, the V gene TRBV7-9; no firm D call. There are 14 residues in the CDR3. V dropped 3 bases and J dropped 4 bases, with 9 bases sitting between them. Germline V gives CDR1 SEHNR, CDR2 FQNEAQ (reference sequence). The CDR3 loop reads CASSFNRYNEKLFF. CDR3 bases: TGTGCCAGCAGCTTTAACAGATATAATGAAAAACTGTTTTTT.

The V call is TRBV25-1, the J call TRBJ1-6; D gene unclear. The germline gives CDR1 MGHDK, CDR2 SYGVNS. V lost 3 bases and J lost 15, with 9 bases in between. CDR3 length: 11 residues. The CDR3 region has the DNA TGTGCCAGCAGTGAGGGGTTCTTCCTCCACTTT. Translating it yields CASSEGFFLHF.

The CDR3 DNA follows: TGTGCCTGGAGTGGGGGCGGGGAGCAGTTCTTC. It codes for CAWSGGGEQFF. The genes are TRBV30 and TRBJ2-1; the D gene could be TRBD1 or TRBD2 (5 bases each). The V gene lost 1 base and the J gene lost 10 bases, with 8 bases spanning the gap. The CDR3 is made up of 11 amino acids. CDR1 and CDR2 (germline): GTSNPN, SVGIG (reference sequence).